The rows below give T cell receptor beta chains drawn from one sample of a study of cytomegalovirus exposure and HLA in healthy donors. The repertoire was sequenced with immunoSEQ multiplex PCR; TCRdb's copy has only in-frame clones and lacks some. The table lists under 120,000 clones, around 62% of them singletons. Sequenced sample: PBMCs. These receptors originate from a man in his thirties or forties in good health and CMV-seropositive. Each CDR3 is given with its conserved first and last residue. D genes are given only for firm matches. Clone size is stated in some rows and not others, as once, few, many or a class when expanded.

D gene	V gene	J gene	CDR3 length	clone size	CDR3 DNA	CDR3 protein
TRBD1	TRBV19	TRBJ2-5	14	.	TGTGCCAGTAGTCTACAGGGGTTGGGGGAGACCCAGTACTTC	CASSLQGLGETQYF
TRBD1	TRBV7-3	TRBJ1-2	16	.	TGTGCCAGCAGCCTAGATGGGACAGGCACGTTCTATGGCTACACCTTC	CASSLDGTGTFYGYTF
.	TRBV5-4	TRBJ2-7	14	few	TGTGCCAGCACCTCCCAGGACACCCCCTACGAGCAGTACTTC	CASTSQDTPYEQYF
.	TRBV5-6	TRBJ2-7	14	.	TGTGCCAGCAGCGTTCCCCTGGGGGGCTACGAGCAGTACTTC	CASSVPLGGYEQYF
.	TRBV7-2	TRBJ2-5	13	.	TGTGCCAGCAGCTTCGACATAGGTGAGACCCAGTACTTC	CASSFDIGETQYF
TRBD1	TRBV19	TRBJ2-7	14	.	TGTGCCAGTAGCTTGACAGGGGCGAGCTACGAGCAGTACTTC	CASSLTGASYEQYF
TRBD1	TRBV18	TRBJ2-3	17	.	TGTGCCAGCTCACTATATACCCAGGGACAGAAAACAGATACGCAGTATTTT	CASSLYTQGQKTDTQYF
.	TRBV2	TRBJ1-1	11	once	TGTGCCAGCAGTCCTAACACTGAAGCTTTCTTT	CASSPNTEAFF
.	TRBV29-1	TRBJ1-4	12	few	TGCAGCGTGGGCCAGATTCAAGAAAAACTGTTTTTT	CSVGQIQEKLFF
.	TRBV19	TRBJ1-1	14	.	TGTGCCAGTCGGGACAACCCTATGAACACTGAAGCTTTCTTT	CASRDNPMNTEAFF
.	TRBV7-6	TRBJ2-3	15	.	TGTGCCAGCAGCTTATGGGACTCCTACACAGATACGCAGTATTTT	CASSLWDSYTDTQYF
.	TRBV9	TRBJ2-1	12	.	TGTGCCAGCAGTATTGGGCACAATGAGCAGTTCTTC	CASSIGHNEQFF
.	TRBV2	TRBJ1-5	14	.	TGTGCCAGCAGTGAAGCGAACAGTCATCAGCCCCAGCATTTT	CASSEANSHQPQHF
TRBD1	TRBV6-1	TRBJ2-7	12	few	TGTGCCATAGGGACAGGACACTACGAGCAGTACTTC	CAIGTGHYEQYF
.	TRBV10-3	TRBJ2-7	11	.	TGTGCCATCAGTTCACTCTACGAGCAGTACTTC	CAISSLYEQYF
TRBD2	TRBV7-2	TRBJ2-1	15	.	TGTGCCAGCAGCTCCCTAGCGGGGGGTTACAATGAGCAGTTCTTC	CASSSLAGGYNEQFF
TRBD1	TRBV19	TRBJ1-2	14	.	TGTGCCAGTACCCGACAGGGGGGAGTTGTTGGCTACACCTTC	CASTRQGGVVGYTF
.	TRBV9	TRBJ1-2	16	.	TGTGCCAGCAGCTCTACAGATGCAGGGGTCAACTATGGCTACACCTTC	CASSSTDAGVNYGYTF
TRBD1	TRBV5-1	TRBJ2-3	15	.	TGCGCCAGCAGCTTGGGACAGGGGGGGCTGAATACGCAGTATTTT	CASSLGQGGLNTQYF
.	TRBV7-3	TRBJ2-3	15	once	TGTGCCAGCAGCCGAAGTGGCCAAAGCACAGATACGCAGTATTTT	CASSRSGQSTDTQYF
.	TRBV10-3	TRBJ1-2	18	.	TGTGCCATCAGCTCCCACGGCAGGGGAACAGAAGCGAACTATGGCTACACCTTC	CAISSHGRGTEANYGYTF
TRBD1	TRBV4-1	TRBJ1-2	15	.	TGCGCCAGCAGCCTTACCAGACAGGGGGCTTATGGCTACACCTTC	CASSLTRQGAYGYTF
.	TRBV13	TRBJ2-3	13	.	TGTGCCAGCAGCTTTCCTAGCACAGATACGCAGTATTTT	CASSFPSTDTQYF
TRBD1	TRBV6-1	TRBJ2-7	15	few	TGTGCCAGCAGTAGGACAGGGGCGGCTACCTACGAGCAGTACTTC	CASSRTGAATYEQYF
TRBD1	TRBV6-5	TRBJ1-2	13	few	TGTGCCAGCAGTACGACAGGGGGCCGGGGCTACACCTTC	CASSTTGGRGYTF
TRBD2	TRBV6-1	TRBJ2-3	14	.	TGTGCCAGCTCTAGCGGGGGAAGCACAGATACGCAGTATTTT	CASSSGGSTDTQYF
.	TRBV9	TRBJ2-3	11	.	TGTGCCAGCAGCGACCCCACACCCCAGTATTTT	CASSDPTPQYF